These 23 T cell receptor beta chains came from one sample sequenced in a study of blood T cells in healthy people across ages. Then a second PCR, running about 6 to 11 cycles, was carried out with a sample-barcoded 5' primer and a J-beta primer mix. TCRdb ran MiXCR on the 5' RACE reads and lists one entry per CDR3 protein. The data show 550,000 to 800,000 distinct CDR3 sequences, around 21% seen once. Sequenced: blood. Source of these receptors: a man in his 70s in good health.

This clonotype was seen at least ten times. The chain carries TRBV5-1 and TRBJ2-5; no firm D call. The germline V gene has CDR1 SGHRS and CDR2 YFSETQ. Trimming took 0 bases from V and 0 from J, leaving 9 bases between them. The CDR3 spans 15 residues. CDR3 in amino acids: CASSLEWRNQETQYF. The CDR3 bases are TGCGCCAGCAGCTTGGAATGGCGGAACCAAGAGACCCAGTACTTC.

This clonotype appeared a few times. The DNA of the CDR3 is TGTGCCAGCAGTTTAAACAGGTTACGGACTGAAGCTTTCTTT. Translation gives CASSLNRLRTEAFF. The chain employs TRBV6-2 or TRBV6-3 and TRBJ1-1; a weak D match, TRBD1 (5 bases). The V end was cut by 4 bases, the J end by 5 bases, with 14 bases between. Germline V gene sequence: CDR1 MNHEY, CDR2 SVGEGT. CDR3 length equals 14 residues.

The rearrangement uses TRBV10-2 and TRBJ2-4; D possibly corresponds to TRBD2 (6 bases). Germline V CDR1 and CDR2: WSHSY, SAAADI. The CDR3 sequence is 15 residues long. Trimming shortened V by 4 bases and J by 6 bases, and 16 bases separated the two germline ends. Here the CDR3 DNA reads TGCGCCAGCAGTGGGACTGGCGGGATGGGAAACATTCAGTACTTC. It codes for CASSGTGGMGNIQYF.

There are many counts of this clonotype. The V gene is TRBV11-2, the J gene TRBJ2-7, with 7 positions matching TRBD1. The V gene's germline CDR1 is SGHAT and CDR2 FQNNGV. Losses at the gene ends were 3 bases for V and 4 bases for J; bases not matched to a gene: 3. CDR3 length equals 13 residues. The CDR3 region is CASSFRQGYEQYF. DNA for the CDR3: TGTGCCAGCAGCTTCAGACAGGGATACGAGCAGTACTTC.

Only a few counts were recorded for this clonotype. The CDR3 DNA follows: TGTGCCAGCAGCCTCCAACCTGGCACTGAAGCTTTCTTT. This encodes CASSLQPGTEAFF. The chain links TRBV12-3 or TRBV12-4 to TRBJ1-1; D remains ambiguous. This CDR3 has 13 residues. Trimming took 6 bases from V and 4 from J, leaving 12 bases between them.

The sample holds a few counts of this clonotype. This chain uses TRBV11-3 with TRBJ2-4; D possibly uses TRBD1 or TRBD2 (5 bases each). In germline, CDR1 is SGHNT, CDR2 YENEEA. CDR3 length: 15 residues. The V gene lost 0 bases and the J gene lost 8 bases, with 14 bases spanning the gap. The CDR3 protein is CASSLDSSGQDIQYF. The CDR3 DNA follows: TGTGCCAGCAGCTTAGATAGCTCGGGGCAAGACATTCAGTACTTC.

The chain links TRBV15 to TRBJ2-5; D tentatively fits TRBD1 or TRBD2 (6 bases each). The J call may be in error: the DNA end matches TRBJ2-7 better. The V gene's germline CDR1 is LNHNV and CDR2 YYDKDF (reference sequence). The CDR3 sequence is 13 residues long. The CDR3 sequence is CATSRDRGHEQYF. CDR3 sequence (DNA): TGTGCCACCAGCAGAGATCGGGGGCACGAGCAGTACTTC.

This clonotype was picked up a small number of times. This chain joins TRBV6-2 or TRBV6-3 and TRBJ2-6; a weak D match, TRBD1 (6 bases). The CDR3 contains 14 residues. Germline loops: CDR1 MNHEY, CDR2 SVGEGT. Trimming removed 4 bases at V and 2 bases at J, with 6 bases between. CDR3 nucleotides: TGTGCCAGCAGTTGGACAGCTGGGGCCAACGTCCTGACTTTC. This codes for CASSWTAGANVLTF.

This chain joins TRBV7-2 and TRBJ2-1; perhaps TRBD2 as D (5 bases). The CDR3 is 13 residues long. In germline, CDR1 is SGHTA, CDR2 FQGNSA. Trimming took off 4 bases at V and 12 bases at J, with 16 bases between the two ends. CDR3 sequence (DNA): TGTGCCAGCAGCTCCGGACTCAGGATGATGCAGTTCTTC. Its translation is CASSSGLRMMQFF.

There are a few counts of this clonotype. V usage is TRBV5-6 and J usage is TRBJ2-5; no firm D call. Matching the DNA end better, TRBJ2-1 makes the J call doubtful. The CDR3 is 13 amino acids. Germline CDR1 SGHDT, CDR2 YYEEEE. CDR3 region: CASSTNLVNEQFF. The DNA for the CDR3 is TGTGCCAGCAGCACAAATCTAGTGAATGAGCAGTTCTTC.

In this sample, this clonotype turned up a few times. The rearrangement uses TRBV20-1 and TRBJ1-6; a possible D gene is TRBD1 (5 bases). This CDR3 has 15 amino acids. Trimming shortened V by 5 bases and J by 6 bases, and 17 bases separated the two germline ends. CDR1 and CDR2 (germline): DFQATT, SNEGSKA (reference sequence). The CDR3 nucleotides are TGCAGTGCTGACCGTAGAGGGGCCGGTAATTCACCCCTCCACTTT. The encoded protein is CSADRRGAGNSPLHF.

This clonotype was observed a few times. V usage is TRBV7-3 and J usage is TRBJ2-3, with D perhaps assigned TRBD1 or TRBD2 (6 bases each). The CDR3 length is 14 residues. V was clipped by 2 bases and J by 5 bases, with 11 bases between them. Germline values: CDR1 SGHTA, CDR2 FQGTGA. The CDR3 region is CASSLDGGKDTQYF. The CDR3 DNA reads as TGTGCCAGCAGCTTAGACGGGGGCAAAGATACGCAGTATTTT.

The chain uses TRBV7-2 and TRBJ2-2; TRBD2 matches at 8 bases. Losses at the gene ends were 6 bases for V and 0 bases for J; bases not matched to a gene: 9. Looked up from germline, CDR1 is SGHTA and CDR2 is FQGNSA. This CDR3 comprises 17 residues. In DNA form, the CDR3 reads TGTGCCAGCAGTCTTAATAGCGGGAACCCGAACACCGGGGAGCTGTTTTTT. This gives the protein CASSLNSGNPNTGELFF.

As concerns this clonotype: Mismatch with germline at one junction end may stem from a read error. This chain links TRBV5-5 with TRBJ2-1; 12 positions agree with TRBD2. This CDR3 has 16 residues. Germline CDR1 reads SGHKS; CDR2 reads YYEKEE (reference sequence). The CDR3 DNA is TGTGCCAGGAGCTTAGGACTAGCGGGATTCTACAATGAGCAGTTCTTC. Its protein product is CARSLGLAGFYNEQFF.

Remarks on this clonotype: An end of the junction does not agree with germline; a read error may underlie this. The DNA of the CDR3 is TGTGCCGCCAGCGTACTCCTGACAGGAGAGACCCAGTACTTC. Its translation: CAASVLLTGETQYF. The chain recombines TRBV15 with TRBJ2-5; D possibly corresponds to TRBD1 (6 bases). Germline assignment: CDR1 LNHNV and CDR2 YYDKDF (reference sequence). The CDR3 consists of 14 residues. Variable domain in full (rest from reference TRBV15 and TRBJ2-5): DAMVIQNPRYQVTQFGKPVTLSCSQTLNHNVMYWYQQKSSQAPKLLFHYYDKDFNNEADTPDNFQSRRPNTSFCFLDIRSPGLGDTAMYLCAASVLLTGETQYFGPGTRLLVL.

The rearrangement links TRBV7-2 to TRBJ2-2; D gene uncertain. V lost 0 bases, J lost 13 bases, and 9 bases lay in between. The germline V gene encodes CDR1 SGHTA and CDR2 FQGNSA. The CDR3 has 12 residues. CDR3: CASSLAVTRLFF. The CDR3 DNA reads as TGTGCCAGCAGCTTAGCGGTGACACGGCTGTTTTTT.

This clonotype came up a few times. The chain links TRBV20-1 to TRBJ2-5; 11 nucleotides align to TRBD2. The germline V gene has CDR1 DFQATT and CDR2 SNEGSKA (reference sequence). The CDR3 runs 14 residues. V shed 3 bases, J shed 4 bases, and the junction held 4 bases outside the gene matches. Written as DNA, the CDR3 is TGCAGTGCTAGTAGGCTAGCGGGAGGAGAGACCCAGTACTTC. It codes for CSASRLAGGETQYF.

This clonotype was picked up a small number of times. The chain uses TRBV29-1 and TRBJ2-2, with 9 bases matching TRBD1. The CDR3 contains 14 residues. Germline CDR1 SQVTM, CDR2 ANQGSEA. Germline trimming cut 7 bases from V and 1 base from J; bases unmatched to any gene: 4. The CDR3 region is CSAVGQGNTGELFF. In nucleotides, the CDR3 is TGCAGCGCCGTGGGACAGGGGAACACCGGGGAGCTGTTTTTT.

There are a few counts of this clonotype. The V call is TRBV4-1, the J call TRBJ2-7, with D maybe TRBD1 (8 bases). Germline V gene sequence: CDR1 MGHRA, CDR2 YSYEKL. This CDR3 has 14 residues. The germline V and J ends were trimmed by 3 bases and 7 bases, with 16 bases remaining between them. CDR3 loop: CASSHPQGGSEQYF. For the CDR3, the DNA is TGCGCCAGCAGCCATCCACAGGGGGGGTCGGAGCAGTACTTC.

The rearrangement uses TRBV20-1 and TRBJ2-3; TRBD2 matches at 8 bases. This CDR3 is built from 17 residues. V dropped 3 bases and J dropped 0; count of bases not matched to a gene: 11. Germline loops: CDR1 DFQATT, CDR2 SNEGSKA (reference sequence). The CDR3 sequence is CSASYGGGTPSTDTQYF. Here the CDR3 DNA reads TGCAGTGCTAGTTACGGCGGGGGGACCCCGAGCACAGATACGCAGTATTTT.

This clonotype was found a few times. The chain employs TRBV11-2 and TRBJ1-3; tentatively, D is TRBD1 (6 bases). Germline V CDR1 and CDR2: SGHAT, FQNNGV. V gave up 5 bases and J gave up 0 bases, with 14 bases separating them. This CDR3 comprises 16 residues. The CDR3: CASSQVDRISGNTIYF. CDR3 sequence (DNA): TGTGCCAGCAGCCAGGTCGACAGGATCTCTGGAAACACCATATATTTT.

V and J are TRBV11-2 and TRBJ2-4; D is unclear. Looked up from germline, CDR1 is SGHAT and CDR2 is FQNNGV. The CDR3 runs 12 residues. V dropped 0 bases and J dropped 11 bases, with 8 bases sitting between them. CDR3 DNA sequence: TGTGCCAGCAGCTTAGAGTGGGGATTTCAGTACTTC. Translated, it gives CASSLEWGFQYF.

This clonotype turned up a few times. Compared with germline, one end of the junction differs, possibly owing to a read error. V and J are TRBV7-9 and TRBJ2-1, with 14 bases lining up with TRBD2. This CDR3 has 12 residues. Looked up from germline, CDR1 is SEHNR and CDR2 is FQNEAQ (reference sequence). The CDR3 region has the DNA TGTGCCAGCAGCTCGGGACTAGCGGGAGAGATCTTC. Encoded protein: CASSSGLAGEIF.